Reported below is one T cell receptor (beta chain). Method: immunoSEQ multiplex PCR; TCRdb's copy keeps in-frame clones and lacks some. The sample includes roughly 86,000 clones, 91% of them seen just once. The sample comes from a study of blood T cell repertoires in COVID-19. Overall study context: Both acute and convalescent COVID-19 samples were obtained from the United States, Italy and Spain. In each case, the material was cDNA or gDNA derived from T cells, B-cell-depleted T cells, or PBMCs.

This CDR3 is 14 amino acids long. Per the germline V gene, CDR1 is SGHNT and CDR2 is YYREEE (reference sequence). V gave up 4 bases and J gave up 2 bases; unmatched junction bases: 5. This receptor was identified in a woman aged 45-65 years in a cohort sampled during active COVID-19. V and J are TRBV5-4 and TRBJ2-5, with 7 bases that match TRBD1. The sequenced material came from peripheral blood. The CDR3 spells CASSQGQRQETQYF. DNA of the CDR3: TGTGCCAGCAGCCAGGGACAGAGGCAAGAGACCCAGTACTTC.